A single sample gave rise to the 13 T cell receptor beta chains below, sequenced in a study of T-cell memory formation after mild COVID-19 (dated by TCRdb to the early 2020s). Library generation was performed with 5' RACE. Instrument on record: Illumina NovaSeq 6000. The public reads were reanalyzed by TCRdb: fastp trimming at Q25, MiXCR alignment, in-frame beta chains only. Records with the same CDR3 protein are collapsed into one entry carrying the most frequent genes and DNA. This sample holds hundreds of thousands of distinct CDR3 sequences; approximately 18% were observed only once. Around 12% of the sample belongs to the ten largest clones. Sequenced input: PBMCs or a T cell subset sorted from them (not recorded which). These receptors all come from an adult woman who had mild COVID-19 (a few samples of this study predate the infection). The sample titles of this study are shuffled in the database, so cell type and time point are left out; the donor was told from shared clones.

This clonotype has a handful of counts. This chain links TRBV2 with TRBJ2-2; weak D call: TRBD2 (6 bases). Germline V gene lookup returns CDR1 SNHLY and CDR2 FYNNEI. V was shortened by 6 bases and J by 5 bases, with 25 bases between the two germline ends. This CDR3 is built from 18 residues. CDR3 in DNA: TGTGCCAGCAGCGTACCGAGAGTTTCGGGGGTTATGACCGGGGAGCTGTTTTTT. Translated: CASSVPRVSGVMTGELFF.

V is TRBV6-6 and J is TRBJ2-6; D remains ambiguous. Germline CDR1 MNHNY, CDR2 SVGAGI (reference sequence). Deletions cut 5 bases from V and 2 bases from J, with 4 bases between. There are 13 residues in the CDR3. The CDR3 protein is CASSDPGANVLTF. CDR3 DNA sequence: TGTGCCAGCAGTGACCCTGGGGCCAACGTCCTGACTTTC.

The genes are TRBV5-1 and TRBJ2-3, with 7 bases lining up with TRBD1. V was pared by 4 bases and J by 1 base, with 3 bases of the junction left unmatched. Germline assignment: CDR1 SGHRS and CDR2 YFSETQ. The length of the CDR3 is 14 residues. The CDR3 sequence is CASSHGTGTDTQYF. The CDR3 DNA sequence: TGCGCCAGCAGCCACGGGACAGGCACAGATACGCAGTATTTT.

This clonotype appeared a few times. J is TRBJ2-7 and V is TRBV5-1, with unresolved D. The CDR3 has 13 residues. V shed 0 bases and J shed 7 bases, with 11 bases lying between them. Germline loops: CDR1 SGHRS, CDR2 YFSETQ. The CDR3 DNA follows: TGCGCCAGCAGCTTGGCCACCCGCGAGGAGCAGTACTTC. Its translation: CASSLATREEQYF. The full variable domain, in which reference TRBV5-1 and TRBJ2-7 provide the parts outside the CDR3, is KAGVTQTPRYLIKTRGQQVTLSCSPISGHRSVSWYQQTPGQGLQFLFEYFSETQRNKGNFPGRFSGRQFSNSRSEMNVSTLELGDSALYLCASSLATREEQYFGPGTRLTVT.

V usage is TRBV7-8 and J usage is TRBJ2-7; D is unclear. CDR3 size: 15 residues. CDR1 is SGHVS, CDR2 FQNEAQ, per germline. V lost 1 base and J 2 bases, leaving 12 bases between the germline ends. The CDR3 region has the DNA TGTGCCAGCAGCTTAGGATCCAGGCAGACCTACGAGCAGTACTTC. Its translation: CASSLGSRQTYEQYF.

This clonotype was seen more than once but under ten times. The chain recombines TRBV6-2 or TRBV6-3 with TRBJ1-5; a weak D match, TRBD1 (5 bases). Germline V gene sequence: CDR1 MNHEY, CDR2 SVGEGT. The CDR3 is made up of 12 amino acids. The V end was cut by 6 bases, the J end by 11 bases, with 14 bases between. The CDR3, as DNA: TGTGCCAGCAGAGCGTCAGGGAGAGCCCAGCATTTT. Translation: CASRASGRAQHF.

This clonotype was detected a few times. This chain's CDR3 is CATSRNTGYGTDTQYF. The DNA of the CDR3 is TGTGCCACCAGCAGAAATACAGGGTATGGCACAGATACGCAGTATTTT. The chain is built from TRBV15 and TRBJ2-3; possible D gene TRBD1, 6 bases. Trimming removed 2 bases at V and 1 base at J, with 13 bases between. CDR3 length: 16 residues. From germline, CDR1 is LNHNV and CDR2 YYDKDF (reference sequence).

This clonotype has a count of ten or more. The chain links TRBV5-5 to TRBJ2-5; 7 nucleotides match TRBD1. This CDR3 is 14 amino acids long. CDR1 SGHKS and CDR2 YYEKEE come from the germline V gene (reference sequence). With 0 bases clipped from V and 4 bases from J, the junction kept 3 bases outside the gene matches. CDR3 DNA: TGTGCCAGCAGCTTGGCGGCAGGGGGAGAGACCCAGTACTTC. Translation gives CASSLAAGGETQYF.

CDR3 nucleotides: TGTGCCAGCAGTGAACATGCCTCAGCAGGCGAGCAGTACTTC. Translating it yields CASSEHASAGEQYF. The J gene is TRBJ2-7, the V gene TRBV2; D remains ambiguous. The CDR3 is 14 amino acids. The germline V gene encodes CDR1 SNHLY and CDR2 FYNNEI. The V end was cut by 2 bases, the J end by 6 bases, with 14 bases between.

Many counts were recorded for this clonotype. CDR3 residues: CASSLRRSVDEQFF. The CDR3 nucleotides read TGTGCCAGCAGTTTGAGGAGGTCCGTGGATGAGCAGTTCTTC. The gene calls are TRBV12-3 or TRBV12-4 and TRBJ2-1, with D possibly being TRBD2 (5 bases). The CDR3 covers 14 residues. Trimming shortened V by 3 bases and J by 8 bases, and 14 bases separated the two germline ends.

The rearrangement uses TRBV5-4 and TRBJ2-1; D uncertain. This CDR3 spans 12 amino acids. Germline assignment: CDR1 SGHNT and CDR2 YYREEE (reference sequence). V lost 0 bases, J lost 8 bases, and 6 bases lay in between. The CDR3 nucleotides read TGTGCCAGCAGCTTGGCCCTCGATGAGCAGTTCTTC. Translation: CASSLALDEQFF.

This clonotype was observed a handful of times. This chain links TRBV7-9 with TRBJ2-7; D perhaps matches TRBD2 (5 bases). The V end lost 7 bases, the J end lost 4 bases, and 14 bases lay between the germline ends. The CDR3 extends over 13 amino acids. CDR1 is SEHNR, CDR2 FQNEAQ, per germline (reference sequence). CDR3 residues: CASNTPGLYEQYF. The CDR3 DNA follows: TGTGCCAGCAATACGCCGGGGTTGTACGAGCAGTACTTC.

V usage is TRBV5-1 and J usage is TRBJ1-2; 7 nucleotides line up with TRBD1. The CDR3 runs 13 residues. Per germline, CDR1 SGHRS and CDR2 YFSETQ. V gave up 4 bases and J gave up 4 bases; unmatched junction bases: 4. The CDR3 sequence: CASSRTGIYGYTF. For the CDR3, the DNA is TGCGCCAGCAGCCGGACAGGCATCTATGGCTACACCTTC.